A single sample is the source of the 14 T cell receptor beta chains below, sequenced in a study of vaccination and CD4 T cells after COVID-19. These TCRs are of unknown antigen specificity. The time point: late sampling 161 to 241 days after vaccination in three convalescent patients. Noted treatment: approximately nine-day PBMC culture with coronavirus spike peptide pools or control peptides (ViraFEST assay). Sequencing of DNA taken from cultured CD4+ T cells relied on the Oncomine TCR Beta short-read assay. A single record per CDR3 protein comes from TCRdb applying MiXCR to the PCR reads. The data show approximately 25,000 distinct CDR3 sequences, less than 35% seen once. The material was CD4+ T cells from blood, cultured in vitro, obtained about 7 months after SARS-CoV-2 vaccination. These TCRs come from a human donor who had recovered from COVID-19.

The chain carries TRBV10-3 and TRBJ2-1; the D is unclear. This CDR3 spans 16 amino acids. V lost 2 bases, J lost 1 base, and 12 bases lay in between. CDR1 is ENHRY, CDR2 SYGVKD, per germline. CDR3 protein: CAISEAMTGSYNEQFF. In DNA form, the CDR3 reads TGTGCCATCAGTGAGGCCATGACTGGGTCCTACAATGAGCAGTTCTTC.

The chain has TRBV24-1 and TRBJ2-2; possibly TRBD1 for D (6 bases). This CDR3 is built from 16 residues. Germline CDR1 reads KGHDR; CDR2 reads SFDVKD. Trimming removed 4 bases from V and 2 bases from J, with 13 bases in between. The CDR3 DNA sequence: TGTGCCACCAGTGACCCCACAGGGATCAACACCGGGGAGCTGTTTTTT. It is translated as CATSDPTGINTGELFF.

This clonotype was counted between two and nine times. V usage is TRBV28 and J usage is TRBJ1-2; unclear D gene. This CDR3 is 14 amino acids long. V lost 2 bases and J 5 bases, leaving 12 bases between the germline ends. Germline V gene lookup returns CDR1 MDHEN and CDR2 SYDVKM. CDR3: CASSLSGPLYGYTF. CDR3 DNA sequence: TGTGCCAGCAGTTTAAGCGGGCCTTTATATGGCTACACCTTC.

This clonotype was counted between two and nine times. This chain links TRBV2 with TRBJ2-7; weak D call: TRBD2 (5 bases). Germline-derived CDR1 and CDR2 are SNHLY and FYNNEI. The V end lost 3 bases, the J end lost 3 bases, and 12 bases lay between the germline ends. The CDR3 contains 14 residues. CDR3 sequence (DNA): TGTGCCAGCAGTGACCTAGCTTCAAACTACGAGCAGTACTTC. Translation: CASSDLASNYEQYF. The full variable domain, completed using reference TRBV2 and TRBJ2-7, is EPEVTQTPSHQVTQMGQEVILRCVPISNHLYFYWYRQILGQKVEFLVSFYNNEISEKSEIFDDQFSVERPDGSNFTLKIRSTKLEDSAMYFCASSDLASNYEQYFGPGTRLTVT.

The chain has TRBV10-1 and TRBJ1-5; 9 bases are shared with TRBD1. Trimming removed 7 bases from V and 3 bases from J; junction bases left unmatched: 10. The CDR3 runs 16 residues. Germline V gene data show CDR1 as WNHNN and CDR2 as SYGVQD (reference sequence). The CDR3 DNA reads as TGCGCCAGCATCCCGGGGGACAGGGATTCCAATCAGCCCCAGCATTTT. Encoded protein: CASIPGDRDSNQPQHF.

The rearrangement links TRBV20-1 to TRBJ1-1; 9 bases agree with TRBD1. The CDR3 is 17 residues long. V dropped 1 base and J dropped 0; count of bases not matched to a gene: 9. Germline loops: CDR1 DFQATT, CDR2 SNEGSKA (reference sequence). The CDR3 DNA sequence: TGCAGTGCTAGAGTTTTGGGACAGGGCGGCATGAACACTGAAGCTTTCTTT. Translating gives CSARVLGQGGMNTEAFF.

This clonotype turned up a few times. This sequence joins TRBV28 and TRBJ2-7; D perhaps matches TRBD2 (5 bases). The germline V gene encodes CDR1 MDHEN and CDR2 SYDVKM. Trimming pared 5 bases from V and 3 bases from J, leaving 20 bases between. The length of the CDR3 is 16 residues. This chain's CDR3 is CASSPASGGPFYEQYF. The CDR3 bases are TGTGCCAGCAGTCCCGCTTCTGGCGGGCCATTCTACGAGCAGTACTTC.

The chain employs TRBV20-1 and TRBJ2-2, with 9 bases identical to TRBD2. With 0 bases clipped from V and 3 bases from J, the junction kept 2 bases outside the gene matches. CDR3 length: 15 residues. Germline loops: CDR1 DFQATT, CDR2 SNEGSKA (reference sequence). For the CDR3, the DNA is TGCAGTGCTAGAGATATAGCGGGAGACACCGGGGAGCTGTTTTTT. This encodes CSARDIAGDTGELFF.

The gene calls are TRBV7-3 and TRBJ2-3; D is unresolved. This CDR3 has 15 residues. The germline gives CDR1 SGHTA, CDR2 FQGTGA. V lost 1 base and J 0 bases, leaving 8 bases between the germline ends. CDR3 nucleotide sequence: TGTGCCAGCAGCTTAATGCTAGGGAGCACAGATACGCAGTATTTT. This gives the protein CASSLMLGSTDTQYF.

The gene calls are TRBV29-1 and TRBJ2-5; D might be TRBD1 (6 bases). Germline V gene lookup returns CDR1 SQVTM and CDR2 ANQGSEA. V lost 7 bases, J lost 5 bases, and 14 bases lay in between. The CDR3 sequence is 12 residues long. In nucleotides, the CDR3 is TGCAGCGCTACAGGGCTCGGGGAGACCCAGTACTTC. Protein product: CSATGLGETQYF.

V is TRBV20-1 and J is TRBJ1-6; unclear D gene. Germline V gene sequence: CDR1 DFQATT, CDR2 SNEGSKA (reference sequence). The CDR3 loop spans 15 amino acids. The V gene lost 0 bases and the J gene lost 7 bases, with 13 bases spanning the gap. CDR3 sequence reads: CSAREGAGFNSPLHF. In nucleotides, the CDR3 is TGCAGTGCTAGAGAAGGCGCTGGATTCAATTCACCCCTCCACTTT.

The chain has TRBV28 and TRBJ2-4; TRBD2 matches at 9 bases. Germline trimming cut 4 bases from V and 6 bases from J; bases unmatched to any gene: 4. This CDR3 is 14 amino acids long. Germline-derived CDR1 and CDR2 are MDHEN and SYDVKM. CDR3 nucleotide sequence: TGTGCCAGCAGTTCGACGACTAGCGGAAACATTCAGTACTTC. Its protein is CASSSTTSGNIQYF. Drawing the rest from reference TRBV28 and TRBJ2-4, the complete variable domain is DVKVTQSSRYLVKRTGEKVFLECVQDMDHENMFWYRQDPGLGLRLIYFSYDVKMKEKGDIPEGYSVSREKKERFSLILESASTNQTSMYLCASSSTTSGNIQYFGAGTRLSVL.

The CDR3 DNA follows: TGTGCCAGCAGGGGGACAGGGTTAGGCGAGCAGTACTTC. Its protein is CASRGTGLGEQYF. The genes are TRBV7-6 and TRBJ2-7, with 9 bases matching TRBD1. CDR1 is SGHVS, CDR2 FNYEAQ, per germline. The CDR3 runs 13 residues. Unmatched junction bases numbered 6, after V lost 6 bases and J lost 6 bases.

This clonotype is categorized as medium-sized (0.01 to 0.1%). The J gene is TRBJ1-1, the V gene TRBV20-1; a weak D match, TRBD1 (5 bases). CDR1 and CDR2 from the germline V gene are DFQATT and SNEGSKA (reference sequence). The ends were cut back, 6 bases at V and 3 bases at J, with 17 bases in the middle. The CDR3 runs to 14 residues. Here the CDR3 DNA reads TGCAGTGCCCGTGGGGCAGTTGGGGACACTGAAGCTTTCTTT. This codes for CSARGAVGDTEAFF.